These 2 T cell receptor beta chains share one sample of origin, sequenced in a study of blood T cell repertoires in COVID-19. Assay: immunoSEQ multiplex PCR; the TCRdb copy retains only in-frame clones and omits some. This sample has 35,000 to 50,000 clones; about 70% occur once, and the top ten carry 8.5%. Sample: peripheral blood. These receptors were collected from a man aged 70-80 years with active or convalescent COVID-19.

This chain joins TRBV13 and TRBJ2-7; maybe TRBD1 (5 bases). Trimming cost V 6 bases and J 3 bases, with 12 bases left between them. Looked up from germline, CDR1 is PRHDT and CDR2 is FYEKMQ (reference sequence). The CDR3 spans 13 residues. The CDR3 DNA is TGTGCCAGCAGTGGGCAGGGCTTCTACGAGCAGTACTTC. Encoded protein: CASSGQGFYEQYF.

The gene calls are TRBV7-9 and TRBJ1-4; the D gene is possibly TRBD1 (5 bases). This CDR3 has 15 amino acids. Germline V gene data show CDR1 as SEHNR and CDR2 as FQNEAQ (reference sequence). V dropped 4 bases and J dropped 8 bases, with 17 bases sitting between them. The CDR3, as DNA: TGTGCCAGCAGCTACGGAGGGGAAAACGGCGAAAAACTGTTTTTT. Its protein product is CASSYGGENGEKLFF. Looking up the rest from reference TRBV7-9 and TRBJ1-4 gives the full variable domain: DTGVSQNPRHKITKRGQNVTFRCDPISEHNRLYWYRQTLGQGPEFLTYFQNEAQLEKSRLLSDRFSAERPKGSFSTLEIQRTEQGDSAMYLCASSYGGENGEKLFFGSGTQLSVL.